This T cell receptor beta chain was sequenced during a study of Ad26.COV2.S vaccination and SARS-CoV-2 variants. General observations from the study: Placebo recipients showed lower spike-specific TCR breadth than vaccinees.

There are a few counts of this clone. The target antigen is unknown. The table came from immunoSEQ multiplex PCR; TCRdb's copy has only in-frame clones and leaves some out. The table lists under 400,000 clones, around 86% of them singletons. Specified treatment: around 19 received Ad26.COV2.S at low or high dose, single or two shots; several received placebo; per-sample allocation not given. Samples analyzed were those drawn on day 63 after the first vaccine or placebo injection. The receptor's source is a person aged 18-60 years who received the Ad26.COV2.S COVID-19 vaccine or a placebo. The sequenced sample was peripheral blood, obtained in a trial of Ad26.COV2.S vaccine versus placebo.

The CDR3 bases are TGCGCCAGCAGCTTGACCTCCACTAGCGGGGCCTACGAGCAGTACTTC. Its translation: CASSLTSTSGAYEQYF. J is TRBJ2-7 and V is TRBV5-1; 10 nucleotides align to TRBD2. CDR1 SGHRS and CDR2 YFSETQ come from the germline V gene. The CDR3 has 16 residues. J lost 2 bases, V lost 1 base, and 6 bases had no gene match.